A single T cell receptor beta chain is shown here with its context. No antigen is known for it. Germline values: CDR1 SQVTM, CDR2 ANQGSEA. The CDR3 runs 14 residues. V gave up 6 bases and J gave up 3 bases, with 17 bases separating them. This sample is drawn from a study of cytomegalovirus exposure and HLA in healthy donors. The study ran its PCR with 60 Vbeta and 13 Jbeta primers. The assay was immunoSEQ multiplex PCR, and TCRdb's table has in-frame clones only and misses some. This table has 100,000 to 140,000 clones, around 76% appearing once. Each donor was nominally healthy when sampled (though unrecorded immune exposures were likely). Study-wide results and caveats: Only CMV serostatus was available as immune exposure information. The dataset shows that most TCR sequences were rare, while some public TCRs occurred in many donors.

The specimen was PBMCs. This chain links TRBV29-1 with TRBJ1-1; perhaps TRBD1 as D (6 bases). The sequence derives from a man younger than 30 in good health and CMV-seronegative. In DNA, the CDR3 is TGCAGCGTCGCACAAAACAGGGAGTACACTGAAGCTTTCTTT. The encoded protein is CSVAQNREYTEAFF. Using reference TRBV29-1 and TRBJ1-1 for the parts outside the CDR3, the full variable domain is SAVISQKPSRDICQRGTSLTIQCQVDSQVTMMFWYRQQPGQSLTLIATANQGSEATYESGFVIDKFPISRPNLTFSTLTVSNMSPEDSSIYLCSVAQNREYTEAFFGQGTRLTVV.